This TCR beta chain was profiled in a study of T-cell memory formation after mild COVID-19. TCR alpha and TCR beta cDNA libraries with sample barcodes and UMIs came from 5'RACE using constant-segment primers. TCRdb recomputed calls from the 5' RACE reads with MiXCR, one row per CDR3 protein. The table includes about 250,000 distinct CDR3 sequences, 15% to 20% detected once. CDR1 is LGHNA, CDR2 YSLEER, per germline. V dropped 0 bases and J dropped 6; count of bases not matched to a gene: 9. This CDR3 has 16 residues. Study outcomes and limitations: Whereas later expanders leaned CD4+, clones contracting day 15 to 85 showed a balanced CD4/CD8 makeup. Clones from the second wave (peaking day 37) had unconfirmed SARS-CoV-2 specificity. The pre-infection memory compartment contained some responding clones, suggesting cross-reactive memory joined.

Comments on this clonotype: The antigen remains undetermined.

The sequenced sample was PBMCs or a T cell subset sorted from them (not recorded which). The clonotype was recovered from a man aged 18-30 years who had mild COVID-19 (a few samples of this study predate the infection). Cell type and time point are not known. The chain is built from TRBV4-3 and TRBJ1-2; 8 nucleotides match TRBD1. CDR3 nucleotides: TGCGCCAGCAGCCAAGATTGGCAGGGGGCTCAACATGGCTACACCTTC. Its translation: CASSQDWQGAQHGYTF.